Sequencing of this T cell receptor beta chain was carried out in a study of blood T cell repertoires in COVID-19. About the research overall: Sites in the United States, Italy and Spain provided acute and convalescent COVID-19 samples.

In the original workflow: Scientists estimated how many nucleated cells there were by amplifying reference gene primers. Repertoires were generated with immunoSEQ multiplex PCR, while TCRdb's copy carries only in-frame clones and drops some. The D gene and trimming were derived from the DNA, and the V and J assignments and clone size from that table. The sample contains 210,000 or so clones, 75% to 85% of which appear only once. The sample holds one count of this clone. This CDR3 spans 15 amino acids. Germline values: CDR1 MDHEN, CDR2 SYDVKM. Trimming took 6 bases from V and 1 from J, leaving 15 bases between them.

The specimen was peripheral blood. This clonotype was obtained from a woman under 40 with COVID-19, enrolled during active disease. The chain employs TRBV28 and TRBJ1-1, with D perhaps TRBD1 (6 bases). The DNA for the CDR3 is TGTGCCAGCAGCCCCACCGGGGACAAGAACACTGAAGCTTTCTTT. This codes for CASSPTGDKNTEAFF.